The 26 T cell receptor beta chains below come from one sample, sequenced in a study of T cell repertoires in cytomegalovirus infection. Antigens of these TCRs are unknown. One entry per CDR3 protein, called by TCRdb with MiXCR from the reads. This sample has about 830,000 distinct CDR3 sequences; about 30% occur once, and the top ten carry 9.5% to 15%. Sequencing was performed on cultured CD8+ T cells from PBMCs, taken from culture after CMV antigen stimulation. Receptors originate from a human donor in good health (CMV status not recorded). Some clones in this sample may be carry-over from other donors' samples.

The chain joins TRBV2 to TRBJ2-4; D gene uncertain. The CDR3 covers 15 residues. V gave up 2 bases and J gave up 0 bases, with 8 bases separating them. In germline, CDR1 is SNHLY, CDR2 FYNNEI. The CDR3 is CASSENRLAKNIQYF. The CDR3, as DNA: TGTGCCAGCAGTGAAAACCGCTTAGCCAAAAACATTCAGTACTTC.

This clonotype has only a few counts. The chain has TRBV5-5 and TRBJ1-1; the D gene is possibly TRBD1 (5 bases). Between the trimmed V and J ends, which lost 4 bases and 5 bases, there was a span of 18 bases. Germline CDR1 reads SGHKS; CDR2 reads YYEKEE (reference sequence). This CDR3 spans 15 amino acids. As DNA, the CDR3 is TGTGCCAGCAGCCTGATTGGGACGGGGGAGACTGAAGCTTTCTTT. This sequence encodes CASSLIGTGETEAFF.

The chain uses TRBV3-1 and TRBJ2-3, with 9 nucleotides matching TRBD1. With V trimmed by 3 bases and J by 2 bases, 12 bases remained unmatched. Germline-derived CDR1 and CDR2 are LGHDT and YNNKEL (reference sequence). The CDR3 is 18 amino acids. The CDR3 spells CASSQIIRDRDFTDTQYF. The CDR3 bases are TGTGCCAGCAGCCAGATAATCCGGGACAGGGATTTCACAGATACGCAGTATTTT.

CDR3 in amino acids: CAISGSTGVPSTDTQYF. As DNA, the CDR3 is TGTGCCATCAGTGGCTCGACGGGGGTTCCTAGCACAGATACGCAGTATTTT. The V call is TRBV10-3, the J call TRBJ2-3; weak D call: TRBD2 (6 bases). Germline lookup yields CDR1 ENHRY and CDR2 SYGVKD. The CDR3 has 17 residues. Trimming cost V 4 bases and J 0 bases, with 17 bases left between them.

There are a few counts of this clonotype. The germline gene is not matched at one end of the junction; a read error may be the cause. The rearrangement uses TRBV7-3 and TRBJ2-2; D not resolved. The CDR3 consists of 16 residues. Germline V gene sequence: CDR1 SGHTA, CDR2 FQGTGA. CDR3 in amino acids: CASSLTTMVGTGELFF. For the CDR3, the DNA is TGTGCCAGCAGCCTAACTACTATGGTTGGGACCGGGGAGCTGTTTTTT.

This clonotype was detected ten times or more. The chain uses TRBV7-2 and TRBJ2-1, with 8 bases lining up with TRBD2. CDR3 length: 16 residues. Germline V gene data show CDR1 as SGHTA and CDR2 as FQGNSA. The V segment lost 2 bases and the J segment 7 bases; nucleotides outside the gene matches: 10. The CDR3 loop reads CASSLLAGPAGNEQFF. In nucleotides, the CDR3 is TGTGCCAGCAGCTTATTAGCGGGGCCCGCGGGGAATGAGCAGTTCTTC.

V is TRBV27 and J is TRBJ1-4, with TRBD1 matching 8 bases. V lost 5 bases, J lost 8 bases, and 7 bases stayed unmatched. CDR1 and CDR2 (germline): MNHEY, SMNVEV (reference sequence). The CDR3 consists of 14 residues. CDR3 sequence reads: CASSRRGRGEKLFF. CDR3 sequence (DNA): TGTGCCAGCAGTCGCAGGGGGCGCGGGGAAAAACTGTTTTTT.

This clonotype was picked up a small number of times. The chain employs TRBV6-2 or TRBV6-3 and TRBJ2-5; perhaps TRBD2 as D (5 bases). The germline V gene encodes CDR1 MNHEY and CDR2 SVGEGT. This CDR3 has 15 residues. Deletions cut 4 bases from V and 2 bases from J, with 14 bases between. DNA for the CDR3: TGTGCCAGCAGTTGGCTGGCGGGTCTACAAGAGACCCAGTACTTC. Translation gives CASSWLAGLQETQYF.

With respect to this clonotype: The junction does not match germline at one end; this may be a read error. In DNA form, the CDR3 reads TGTGTCAGCGCCATATCCCCGGCAGGGGGAAATCAGCGGGAGCTGTTTTTT. It specifies CVSAISPAGGNQRELFF. This chain uses TRBV5-5 with TRBJ2-2, with 7 bases aligning to TRBD1. CDR1 is SGHKS and CDR2 is YYEKEE in the germline V gene (reference sequence). The CDR3 contains 17 residues.

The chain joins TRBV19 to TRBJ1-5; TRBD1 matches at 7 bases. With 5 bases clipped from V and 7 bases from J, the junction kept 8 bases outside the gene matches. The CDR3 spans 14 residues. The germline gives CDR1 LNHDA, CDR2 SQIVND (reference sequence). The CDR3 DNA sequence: TGTGCCAGTAGTGTCGAGGGGGCGAGGCAGCCCCAGCATTTT. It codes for CASSVEGARQPQHF.

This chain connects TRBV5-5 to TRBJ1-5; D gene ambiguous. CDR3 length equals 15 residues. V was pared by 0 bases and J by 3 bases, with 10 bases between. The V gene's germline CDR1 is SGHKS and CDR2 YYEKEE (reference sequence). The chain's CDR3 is CASSLGRRANQPQHF. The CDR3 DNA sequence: TGTGCCAGCAGCTTGGGACGGCGGGCCAATCAGCCCCAGCATTTT.

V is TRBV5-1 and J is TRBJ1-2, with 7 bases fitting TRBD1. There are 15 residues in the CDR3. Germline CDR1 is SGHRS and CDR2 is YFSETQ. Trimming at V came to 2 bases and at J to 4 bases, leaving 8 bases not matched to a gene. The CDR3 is CASSLITGETYGYTF. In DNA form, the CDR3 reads TGCGCCAGCAGCTTAATAACAGGGGAGACCTATGGCTACACCTTC.

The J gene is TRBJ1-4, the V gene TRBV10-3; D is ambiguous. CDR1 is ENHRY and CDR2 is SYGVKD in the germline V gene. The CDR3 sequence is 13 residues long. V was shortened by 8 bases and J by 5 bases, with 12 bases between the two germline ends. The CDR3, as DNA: TGTGCCATCGGTGCGGGAGGAAATGAAAAACTGTTTTTT. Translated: CAIGAGGNEKLFF.

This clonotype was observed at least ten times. The CDR3 region is CASSPHASTDTQYF. In nucleotides, the CDR3 is TGTGCCAGCAGCCCACACGCGAGCACAGATACGCAGTATTTT. The chain links TRBV7-6 to TRBJ2-3, with unresolved D. Germline V gene data show CDR1 as SGHVS and CDR2 as FNYEAQ. This CDR3 comprises 14 residues. The ends were cut back, 5 bases at V and 0 bases at J, with 9 bases in the middle.

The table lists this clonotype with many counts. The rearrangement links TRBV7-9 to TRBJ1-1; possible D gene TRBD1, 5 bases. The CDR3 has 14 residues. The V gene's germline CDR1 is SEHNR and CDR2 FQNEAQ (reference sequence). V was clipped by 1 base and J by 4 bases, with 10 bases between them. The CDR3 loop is CASSLDLGGTEAFF. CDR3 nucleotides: TGTGCCAGCAGCTTAGATCTGGGGGGCACTGAAGCTTTCTTT.

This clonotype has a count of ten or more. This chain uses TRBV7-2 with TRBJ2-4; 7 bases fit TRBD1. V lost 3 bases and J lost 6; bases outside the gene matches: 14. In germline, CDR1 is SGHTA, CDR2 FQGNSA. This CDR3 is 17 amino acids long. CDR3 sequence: CASSFALGGNGGNIQYF. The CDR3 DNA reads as TGTGCCAGCAGCTTCGCCTTAGGGGGCAATGGGGGAAACATTCAGTACTTC.

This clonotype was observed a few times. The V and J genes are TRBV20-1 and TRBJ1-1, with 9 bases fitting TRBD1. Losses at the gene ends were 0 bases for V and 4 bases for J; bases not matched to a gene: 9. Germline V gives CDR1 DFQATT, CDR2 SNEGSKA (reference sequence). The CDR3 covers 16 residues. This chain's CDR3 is CSARDLSGQGGTEAFF. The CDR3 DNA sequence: TGCAGTGCTAGAGATCTATCGGGACAGGGCGGCACTGAAGCTTTCTTT.

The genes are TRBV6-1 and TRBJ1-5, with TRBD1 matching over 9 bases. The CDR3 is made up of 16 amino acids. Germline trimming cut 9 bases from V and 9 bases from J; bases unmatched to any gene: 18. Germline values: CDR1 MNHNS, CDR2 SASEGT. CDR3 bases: TGTGCCAGTTCCCCACAGGGGGCGCGAGTCGGGAGGCCCCAGCATTTT. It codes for CASSPQGARVGRPQHF.

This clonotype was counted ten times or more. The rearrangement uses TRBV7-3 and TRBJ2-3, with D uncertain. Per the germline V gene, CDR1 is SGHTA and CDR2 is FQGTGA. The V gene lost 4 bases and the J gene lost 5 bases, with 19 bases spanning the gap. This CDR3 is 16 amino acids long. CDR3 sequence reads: CASSSWSTPPGDTQYF. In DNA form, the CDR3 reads TGTGCCAGCAGCTCCTGGAGTACTCCGCCGGGAGATACGCAGTATTTT.

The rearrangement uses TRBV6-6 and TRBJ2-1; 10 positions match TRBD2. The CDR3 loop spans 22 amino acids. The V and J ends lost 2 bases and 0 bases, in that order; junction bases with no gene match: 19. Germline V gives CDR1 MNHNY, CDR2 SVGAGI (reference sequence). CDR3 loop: CASSYVQWVSGGPQSSYNEQFF. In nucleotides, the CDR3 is TGTGCCAGCAGTTACGTCCAATGGGTTAGCGGGGGGCCCCAAAGCTCCTACAATGAGCAGTTCTTC.

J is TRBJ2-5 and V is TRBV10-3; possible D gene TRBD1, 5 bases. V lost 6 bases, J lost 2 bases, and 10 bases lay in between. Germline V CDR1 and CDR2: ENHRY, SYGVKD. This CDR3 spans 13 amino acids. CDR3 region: CAIRLDRQETQYF. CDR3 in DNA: TGTGCCATCAGATTAGACAGACAAGAGACCCAGTACTTC.

This chain's CDR3 is CASGLVEGNTIYF. Written as DNA, the CDR3 is TGTGCTAGTGGTTTGGTAGAAGGAAACACCATATATTTT. This chain joins TRBV12-5 and TRBJ1-3, with D unclear. Trimming took off 0 bases at V and 4 bases at J, with 4 bases between the two ends. Per germline, CDR1 LGHNT and CDR2 FRNRAP. The CDR3 contains 13 residues. Together with reference TRBV12-5 and TRBJ1-3, the CDR3 gives the full variable domain: DARVTQTPRHKVTEMGQEVTMRCQPILGHNTVFWYRQTMMQGLELLAYFRNRAPLDDSGMPKDRFSAEMPDATLATLKIQPSEPRDSAVYFCASGLVEGNTIYFGEGSWLTVV.

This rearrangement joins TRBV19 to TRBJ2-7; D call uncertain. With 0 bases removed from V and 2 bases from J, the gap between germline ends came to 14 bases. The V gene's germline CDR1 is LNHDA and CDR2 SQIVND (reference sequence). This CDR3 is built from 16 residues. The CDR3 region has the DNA TGTGCCAGTAGTATAGATGTTGGAACCCTGGCCTACGAGCAGTACTTC. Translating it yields CASSIDVGTLAYEQYF.

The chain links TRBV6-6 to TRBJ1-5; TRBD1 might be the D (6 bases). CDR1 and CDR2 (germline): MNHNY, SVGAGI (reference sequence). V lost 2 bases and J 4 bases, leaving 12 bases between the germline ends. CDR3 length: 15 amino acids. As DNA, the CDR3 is TGTGCCAGCAGTTACGGTGTAGGGGGAAATCAGCCCCAGCATTTT. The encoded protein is CASSYGVGGNQPQHF.

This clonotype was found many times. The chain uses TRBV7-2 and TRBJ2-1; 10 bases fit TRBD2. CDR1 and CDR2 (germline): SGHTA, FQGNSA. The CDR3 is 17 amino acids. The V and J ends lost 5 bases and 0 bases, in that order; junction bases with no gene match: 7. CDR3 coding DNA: TGTGCCAGCAGCGAAGAACTAGCGGGGTCCTCCTACAATGAGCAGTTCTTC. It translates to CASSEELAGSSYNEQFF.

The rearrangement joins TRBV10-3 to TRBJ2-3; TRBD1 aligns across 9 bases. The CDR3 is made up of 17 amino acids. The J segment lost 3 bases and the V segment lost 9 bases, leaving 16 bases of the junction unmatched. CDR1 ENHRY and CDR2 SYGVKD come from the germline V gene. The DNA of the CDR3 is TGTGCCATTCACACCTCCCGTGGGGGGACAGGGACAGATACGCAGTATTTT. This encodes CAIHTSRGGTGTDTQYF.